These 18 T cell receptor beta chains came from one sample sequenced in a study of shared clonotypes between healthy human individuals. Profiling relied on immunoSEQ multiplex PCR, and the TCRdb table lists in-frame clones only, not all of them. The sample shows a few hundred thousand clones, around 97% of them seen only once. The sample consisted of naive CD4+ T cells sorted from blood. Sample subset: CD45RA+ positively selected. The receptor set was obtained from a woman aged 25 to 39 in good health.

The V and J genes are TRBV30 and TRBJ1-1; the D is unclear. In germline, CDR1 is GTSNPN, CDR2 SVGIG (reference sequence). The CDR3 covers 11 residues. The ends were cut back, 7 bases at V and 5 bases at J, with 11 bases in the middle. In DNA, the CDR3 is TGTGCCTTCCAGACCAGGACTGAAGCTTTCTTT. Encoded protein: CAFQTRTEAFF.

The rearrangement uses TRBV29-1 and TRBJ2-3; D unresolved. CDR1 is SQVTM, CDR2 ANQGSEA, per germline. This CDR3 comprises 12 residues. V lost 3 bases to trimming and J lost 5 bases, with 9 bases between them. The CDR3 sequence is CSVDLAEDTQYF. The CDR3 region has the DNA TGCAGCGTTGATTTGGCGGAAGATACGCAGTATTTT.

V and J are TRBV28 and TRBJ1-1; D is possibly TRBD1 (5 bases). In germline, CDR1 is MDHEN, CDR2 SYDVKM. This CDR3 is 13 amino acids long. Trimming cost V 5 bases and J 1 base, with 8 bases left between them. CDR3 region: CASSQGPNTEAFF. CDR3 in DNA: TGTGCCAGCAGTCAGGGACCGAACACTGAAGCTTTCTTT.

Comments on this clone: This sample includes further DNA sequences coding for the same CDR3. The rearrangement joins TRBV7-9 to TRBJ1-5; no clear D. The V gene lost 1 base and the J gene lost 0 bases, with 7 bases spanning the gap. The CDR3 covers 15 residues. Germline V gene lookup returns CDR1 SEHNR and CDR2 FQNEAQ (reference sequence). CDR3 bases: TGTGCCAGCAGCTTAGGCTCAGGTAGCAATCAGCCCCAGCATTTT. Residues: CASSLGSGSNQPQHF.

The chain joins TRBV11-3 to TRBJ2-3; no definite D call. Trimming left V 7 bases short and J 4 bases short, with 18 bases between. Germline CDR1 reads SGHNT; CDR2 reads YENEEA. The CDR3 spans 15 residues. The CDR3 is CASTPFLERPDTQYF. CDR3 nucleotide sequence: TGTGCCAGCACCCCTTTTCTAGAGAGACCAGATACGCAGTATTTT.

The chain employs TRBV19 and TRBJ1-5; D unclear. Germline V gene sequence: CDR1 LNHDA, CDR2 SQIVND (reference sequence). The CDR3 has 15 residues. V lost 1 base, J lost 0 bases, and 7 bases lay in between. CDR3 residues: CASSIARHSNQPQHF. DNA for the CDR3: TGTGCCAGTAGTATAGCGCGTCATAGCAATCAGCCCCAGCATTTT.

The rearrangement links TRBV19 to TRBJ1-5; D is perhaps TRBD1 (6 bases). The V end was cut by 8 bases, the J end by 3 bases, with 11 bases between. The germline CDR1 and CDR2 sequences are LNHDA and SQIVND (reference sequence). The CDR3 runs to 13 residues. In nucleotides, the CDR3 is TGTGCCAGTGGTAGGGGGGACAATCAGCCCCAGCATTTT. This translates into CASGRGDNQPQHF. The whole variable domain, filled in from reference TRBV19 and TRBJ1-5, reads DGGITQSPKYLFRKEGQNVTLSCEQNLNHDAMYWYRQDPGQGLRLIYYSQIVNDFQKGDIAEGYSVSREKKESFPLTVTSAQKNPTAFYLCASGRGDNQPQHFGDGTRLSIL.

As regards this clone: The identical CDR3 is also encoded by other nucleotide sequences in the sample. V usage is TRBV29-1 and J usage is TRBJ2-3; no reliable D call. CDR1 and CDR2 (germline): SQVTM, ANQGSEA. The ends were cut back, 3 bases at V and 0 bases at J, with 4 bases in the middle. The CDR3 is made up of 12 amino acids. The CDR3 region has the DNA TGCAGCGTTGAGTTTAGCACAGATACGCAGTATTTT. Translated: CSVEFSTDTQYF.

V usage is TRBV28 and J usage is TRBJ1-2; D perhaps matches TRBD1 (6 bases). The germline CDR1 and CDR2 sequences are MDHEN and SYDVKM. V was pared by 5 bases and J by 4 bases, with 11 bases between. The CDR3 has 13 residues. The CDR3 region is CASSGGGGYGYTF. CDR3 coding DNA: TGTGCCAGCAGTGGAGGGGGAGGCTATGGCTACACCTTC.

This sequence joins TRBV7-9 and TRBJ2-2; D is undetermined. V lost 6 bases and J 4 bases, leaving 9 bases between the germline ends. The CDR3 runs to 13 residues. Germline V gene sequence: CDR1 SEHNR, CDR2 FQNEAQ (reference sequence). Here the CDR3 reads CASRGNPTGELFF. CDR3 bases: TGTGCCAGCAGAGGCAACCCCACCGGGGAGCTGTTTTTT.

The chain carries TRBV28 and TRBJ2-5, with 10 bases fitting TRBD1. V lost 6 bases to trimming and J lost 11 bases; unmatched junction nucleotides: 12. CDR1 is MDHEN, CDR2 SYDVKM, per germline. The CDR3 is 14 amino acids. The CDR3 DNA reads TGTGCCAGCAGGGGAGCCGGGACAGGGGTTGAGCAGTACTTC. Its translation is CASRGAGTGVEQYF.

The V gene is TRBV19, the J gene TRBJ2-7; TRBD2 agrees at 8 bases. V trimming: 6 bases; J trimming: 2 bases; junction bases outside the gene matches: 9. The CDR3 has 15 amino acids. The germline CDR1 and CDR2 sequences are LNHDA and SQIVND (reference sequence). The CDR3 region has the DNA TGTGCCAGTAGACCCCGGGGAGCGGGGGCCTACGAGCAGTACTTC. It codes for CASRPRGAGAYEQYF.

The rearrangement uses TRBV7-7 and TRBJ2-2, with 7 bases aligning to TRBD2. V was clipped by 3 bases and J by 0 bases; unmatched bases: 4. CDR3 length: 16 residues. The germline CDR1 and CDR2 sequences are SSHAT and FNYEAQ (reference sequence). For the CDR3, the DNA is TGTGCCAGCAGCTTCGGGGGGTCTACGAACACCGGGGAGCTGTTTTTT. This encodes CASSFGGSTNTGELFF.

The genes are TRBV7-2 and TRBJ2-5; D gene uncertain. The V end was cut by 1 base, the J end by 5 bases, with 8 bases between. The CDR3 is 13 amino acids. CDR1 is SGHTA, CDR2 FQGNSA, per germline. Written as DNA, the CDR3 is TGTGCCAGCAGCTTAGGCGAGAGGGAGACCCAGTACTTC. Protein product: CASSLGERETQYF. The entire variable domain, with the rest obtained from reference TRBV7-2 and TRBJ2-5, is as follows: GAGVSQSPSNKVTEKGKDVELRCDPISGHTALYWYRQSLGQGLEFLIYFQGNSAPDKSGLPSDRFSAERTGGSVSTLTIQRTQQEDSAVYLCASSLGERETQYFGPGTRLLVL.

This chain uses TRBV10-2 with TRBJ2-7, with D unresolved. Germline-derived CDR1 and CDR2 are WSHSY and SAAADI. The CDR3 is 11 amino acids. The V and J ends lost 6 bases and 4 bases respectively, with 7 bases between them. The CDR3 here is CASSWEYEQYF. The CDR3 region has the DNA TGCGCCAGCAGCTGGGAATACGAGCAGTACTTC.

V and J are TRBV11-2 and TRBJ1-1; D call uncertain. This CDR3 has 13 residues. Deletions cut 3 bases from V and 1 base from J, with 6 bases between. Germline V gene sequence: CDR1 SGHAT, CDR2 FQNNGV. For the CDR3, the DNA is TGTGCCAGCAGCTTCCAACCGAACACTGAAGCTTTCTTT. This sequence encodes CASSFQPNTEAFF.

V is TRBV9 and J is TRBJ1-1; possible D gene TRBD1, 5 bases. The V and J ends lost 6 bases and 3 bases respectively, with 18 bases between them. CDR1 and CDR2 from the germline V gene are SGDLS and YYNGEE. CDR3 length equals 15 residues. CDR3 residues: CASTPTGASHTEAFF. CDR3 DNA sequence: TGTGCCAGCACCCCAACCGGGGCCTCCCACACTGAAGCTTTCTTT.

The CDR3 here is CASSRGGTSGRRAGELFF. CDR3 nucleotide sequence: TGTGCCAGCAGCCGAGGGGGGACTAGCGGGAGGAGAGCCGGGGAGCTGTTTTTT. The chain has TRBV4-2 and TRBJ2-2; 15 nucleotides match TRBD2. Germline CDR1 and CDR2: LGHNA and YNFKEQ. The CDR3 is made up of 18 amino acids. The V gene end was trimmed by 4 bases and the J gene end by 6 bases; junction bases not matched to a gene: 9.